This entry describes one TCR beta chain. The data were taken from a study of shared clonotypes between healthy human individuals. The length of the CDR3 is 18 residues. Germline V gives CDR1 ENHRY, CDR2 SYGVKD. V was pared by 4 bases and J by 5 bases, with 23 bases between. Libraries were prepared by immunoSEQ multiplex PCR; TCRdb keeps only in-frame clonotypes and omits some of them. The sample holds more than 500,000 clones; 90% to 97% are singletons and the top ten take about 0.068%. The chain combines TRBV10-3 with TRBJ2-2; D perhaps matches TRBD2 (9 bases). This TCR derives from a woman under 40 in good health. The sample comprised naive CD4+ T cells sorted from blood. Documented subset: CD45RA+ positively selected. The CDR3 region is CAISGDRGLAGGTGELFF. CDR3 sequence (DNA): TGTGCCATCAGTGGCGACAGGGGACTGGCGGGAGGGACCGGGGAGCTGTTTTTT.